This T cell receptor beta chain comes out of a study of cytomegalovirus exposure and HLA in healthy donors. This clone was observed a single time. This CDR3 has 12 residues. The V end lost 5 bases, the J end lost 1 base, and 6 bases lay between the germline ends. CDR1 is MNHEY and CDR2 is SMNVEV in the germline V gene (reference sequence). The primer mix had 60 Vbeta and 13 Jbeta primers. Original methodology: The count from a later analysis was 65 million to 90 million unique TCR beta chains, about 9.9 million of them shared. Here immunoSEQ multiplex PCR was the method, and the copy in TCRdb shows in-frame clones only, minus some. V, J and clone size derive from that table, while D and trimming were established from the DNA sequence. The sample shows over 150,000 clones, around 80% of them seen only once.

The receptor's source is a human donor in good health. The sequencing input was PBMCs. This rearrangement joins TRBV27 to TRBJ2-7, with a tentative D call TRBD2 (5 bases). CDR3 loop: CASSEGSYEQYF. The CDR3 DNA follows: TGTGCCAGCAGTGAGGGTTCCTACGAGCAGTACTTC.